The entry below gives a single T cell receptor (beta chain) sequence along with its context. The sample belongs to a study of cytomegalovirus exposure and HLA in healthy donors. The primer mix had 60 Vbeta and 13 Jbeta primers. Here immunoSEQ multiplex PCR was the method, and the copy in TCRdb shows in-frame clones only, minus some. The sample comprises more than 45,000 clones, around 74% of which are singletons, and roughly 6% rests with the top ten. This CDR3 has 15 residues. Trimming shortened V by 7 bases and J by 0 bases, and 13 bases separated the two germline ends. CDR1 is MNHEY and CDR2 is SVGAGI in the germline V gene.

The chain couples TRBV6-5 to TRBJ1-3, with TRBD1 as a possible D gene (5 bases). Sequencing was carried out using PBMCs. This receptor was identified in a man younger than 45 in good health and CMV-seronegative. The CDR3 DNA is TGTGCCAGCACCCCTAGGGGAACCTCTGGAAACACCATATATTTT. It translates to CASTPRGTSGNTIYF.